These T cell receptor beta chains were read from a single sample in a study of blood T cell repertoires in COVID-19. Libraries were prepared by immunoSEQ multiplex PCR; TCRdb keeps only in-frame clonotypes and omits some of them. The table includes some 200,000 clones, roughly four fifths detected once. Sequencing used peripheral blood. The source is a woman aged 40 to 50 with acute or convalescent COVID-19. The CDR3 runs from the conserved cysteine through the conserved F or W. A D gene is named only where the DNA matches it firmly. Rows may omit the clone size; those that give it use once, few, many or a size class.

CASGLGLWAYEQYF | TGTGCCAGCGGGCTGGGGCTCTGGGCCTACGAGCAGTACTTC | TRBJ2-7 | . | . | TRBV28
CASRKGTGRWYSNQPQHF | TGTGCCAGCAGGAAAGGGACAGGAAGGTGGTATAGCAATCAGCCCCAGCATTTT | TRBJ1-5 | TRBD1 | . | TRBV27
CASSLFGRGVYEQYF | TGTGCCAGCAGCTTATTCGGCAGGGGGGTCTACGAGCAGTACTTC | TRBJ2-7 | . | . | TRBV11-2
CASSFGRGQETQYF | TGTGCCAGCAGCTTTGGAAGGGGCCAAGAGACCCAGTACTTC | TRBJ2-5 | . | . | TRBV5-6
CAWSVPGLANEKLFF | TGTGCCTGGAGTGTACCGGGGTTGGCTAATGAAAAACTGTTTTTT | TRBJ1-4 | . | . | TRBV30
CASSLAGGYEQYF | TGTGCCAGCAGTTTAGCAGGGGGGTACGAGCAGTACTTC | TRBJ2-7 | . | . | TRBV28
CASSPAGPTEAFF | TGTGCCAGCAGTCCGGCAGGGCCCACTGAAGCTTTCTTT | TRBJ1-1 | . | . | TRBV12-3/TRBV12-4
CASSPRGSGGPLGEQFF | TGTGCCAGCAGCCCCCGGGGTAGCGGGGGTCCCCTCGGTGAGCAGTTCTTC | TRBJ2-1 | TRBD2 | . | TRBV7-2
CASSVQGGAFF | TGTGCCAGCAGTGTCCAGGGGGGAGCTTTCTTT | TRBJ1-1 | TRBD1 | . | TRBV2
CASSQGFGLADYEQYF | TGTGCCAGCAGCCAAGGTTTCGGACTAGCGGACTACGAGCAGTACTTC | TRBJ2-7 | TRBD2 | . | TRBV3-1/TRBV3-2
CASSLGQGYGYTF | TGTGCCAGCAGCTTAGGACAGGGATATGGCTACACCTTC | TRBJ1-2 | TRBD1 | . | TRBV7-9
CASSRQMNTEAFF | TGTGCCAGCAGCCGACAGATGAACACTGAAGCTTTCTTT | TRBJ1-1 | . | . | TRBV7-8
CASTRQRDSGNTIYF | TGTGCCAGCACCCGACAGAGGGACTCTGGAAACACCATATATTTT | TRBJ1-3 | . | . | TRBV7-8
CASSSDRGGNEKLFF | TGTGCCAGCAGTTCGGACAGGGGGGGAAATGAAAAACTGTTTTTT | TRBJ1-4 | TRBD1 | . | TRBV28
CASSQSDRADGSPLHF | TGCGCCAGCAGCCAGTCGGACAGGGCGGATGGTTCACCCCTCCACTTT | TRBJ1-6 | TRBD1 | . | TRBV4-1
CASSPPGAGGSYEQYF | TGTGCCAGCAGCCCACCTGGGGCGGGAGGTTCCTACGAGCAGTACTTC | TRBJ2-7 | TRBD2 | . | TRBV11-2
CASSLAEAVISYNEQFF | TGCGCCAGCAGCTTGGCCGAAGCGGTAATCTCCTACAATGAGCAGTTCTTC | TRBJ2-1 | . | . | TRBV5-1
CASSPGLAGGFSYEQYF | TGTGCCAGCAGCCCGGGACTAGCGGGGGGGTTCTCCTACGAGCAGTACTTC | TRBJ2-7 | TRBD2 | . | TRBV5-4
CASRPRFRGRGEKLFF | TGTGCCAGCAGGCCCCGATTCAGGGGGCGAGGGGAAAAACTGTTTTTT | TRBJ1-4 | TRBD1 | once | TRBV28
CAWSRQGIYNSPLHF | TGTGCCTGGAGTAGGCAGGGGATCTATAATTCACCCCTCCACTTT | TRBJ1-6 | . | . | TRBV30
CASSLGTGSYEQYF | TGTGCCAGCAGCTTAGGCACGGGCTCCTACGAGCAGTACTTC | TRBJ2-7 | . | . | TRBV11-2
CASSQGGGYNSPLHF | TGCGCCAGCAGCCAAGGAGGAGGCTATAATTCACCCCTCCACTTT | TRBJ1-6 | . | . | TRBV4-1
CASSLREEAFF | TGTGCCAGCAGTTTGCGAGAGGAAGCTTTCTTT | TRBJ1-1 | . | . | TRBV28
CASSWQGAYEQYF | TGTGCCAGCAGTTGGCAGGGGGCTTACGAGCAGTACTTC | TRBJ2-7 | TRBD1 | . | TRBV27
CASTGTGYNSPLHF | TGTGCCAGTACCGGGACAGGGTATAATTCACCCCTCCACTTT | TRBJ1-6 | TRBD1 | . | TRBV19
CASSPPSGTEGRRLFF | TGTGCCAGCTCACCTCCGTCCGGGACAGAGGGCCGTAGGCTGTTTTTT | TRBJ1-4 | TRBD1 | . | TRBV18
CASSQELSSGTYNEQFF | TGCGCCAGCAGCCAAGAGTTATCTAGCGGGACGTACAATGAGCAGTTCTTC | TRBJ2-1 | TRBD2 | . | TRBV4-1
CASALDNNEQFF | TGTGCCAGCGCCTTGGACAACAATGAGCAGTTCTTC | TRBJ2-1 | . | . | TRBV5-4
CASSVDGGGVVDTQYF | TGTGCCAGCAGCGTAGATGGCGGGGGGGTTGTAGATACGCAGTATTTT | TRBJ2-3 | TRBD2 | . | TRBV9
CASIERGQVQETQYF | TGTGCCAGCATCGAAAGGGGGCAGGTCCAAGAGACCCAGTACTTC | TRBJ2-5 | TRBD1 | . | TRBV2
CASSIGDHYEQYF | TGTGCCAGTAGTATCGGGGATCACTACGAGCAGTACTTC | TRBJ2-7 | . | once | TRBV19
CASSLARTLVTGELFF | TGTGCCAGCAGCTTGGCCCGGACTTTGGTCACCGGGGAGCTGTTTTTT | TRBJ2-2 | . | . | TRBV5-6
CASSFPNQQANTEAFF | TGTGCCAGCAGTTTCCCAAACCAACAGGCGAACACTGAAGCTTTCTTT | TRBJ1-1 | . | . | TRBV6-5
CASRGPGRRNEQFF | TGTGCCAGCAGAGGACCAGGGAGGCGCAATGAGCAGTTCTTC | TRBJ2-1 | . | . | TRBV6-5
CASSQGRLAGTNNEQFF | TGTGCCAGCAGCCAAGGTCGCCTAGCGGGGACGAACAATGAGCAGTTCTTC | TRBJ2-1 | TRBD2 | . | TRBV3-1/TRBV3-2
CSVWPEGTYYGYTF | TGCAGCGTTTGGCCGGAGGGGACCTACTATGGCTACACCTTC | TRBJ1-2 | . | . | TRBV29-1
CASSQEETGANYEQYF | TGCGCCAGCAGCCAAGAAGAGACAGGGGCTAACTACGAGCAGTACTTC | TRBJ2-7 | TRBD1 | . | TRBV4-1
CASSLEPGSNTEAFF | TGTGCCAGCAGCTTGGAACCGGGGTCTAACACTGAAGCTTTCTTT | TRBJ1-1 | . | . | TRBV5-4
CASSQNWGRNEQFF | TGTGCCAGCAGCCAAAACTGGGGCCGTAATGAGCAGTTCTTC | TRBJ2-1 | . | . | TRBV3-1/TRBV3-2
CASSYSIAGTYEQYF | TGTGCCAGCAGTTACTCGATCGCAGGAACCTACGAGCAGTACTTC | TRBJ2-7 | . | . | TRBV6-5